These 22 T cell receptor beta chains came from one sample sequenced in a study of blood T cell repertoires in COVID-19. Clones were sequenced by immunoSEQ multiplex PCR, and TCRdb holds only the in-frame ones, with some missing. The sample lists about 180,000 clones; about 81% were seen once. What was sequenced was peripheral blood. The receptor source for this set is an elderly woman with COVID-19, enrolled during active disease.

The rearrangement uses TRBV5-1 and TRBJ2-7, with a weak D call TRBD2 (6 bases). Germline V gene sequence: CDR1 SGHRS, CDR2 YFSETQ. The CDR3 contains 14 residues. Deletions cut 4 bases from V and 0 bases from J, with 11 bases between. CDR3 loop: CASSLQGGSYEQYF. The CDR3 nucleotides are TGCGCCAGCAGCCTCCAGGGAGGCTCCTACGAGCAGTACTTC.

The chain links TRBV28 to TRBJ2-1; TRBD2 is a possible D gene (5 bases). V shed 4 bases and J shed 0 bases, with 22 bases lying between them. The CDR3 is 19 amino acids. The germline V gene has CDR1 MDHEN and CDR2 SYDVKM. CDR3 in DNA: TGTGCCAGCAGTTCCCTCACACCCGGACTTTCGAGCTCCTACAATGAGCAGTTCTTC. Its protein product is CASSSLTPGLSSSYNEQFF.

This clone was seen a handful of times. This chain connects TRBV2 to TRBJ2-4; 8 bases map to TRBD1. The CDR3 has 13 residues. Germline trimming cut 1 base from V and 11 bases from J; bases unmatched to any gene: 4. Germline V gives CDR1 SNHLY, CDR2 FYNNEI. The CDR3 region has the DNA TGTGCCAGCAGTGAAGGACAGGGGTACCTTCAGTACTTC. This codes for CASSEGQGYLQYF.

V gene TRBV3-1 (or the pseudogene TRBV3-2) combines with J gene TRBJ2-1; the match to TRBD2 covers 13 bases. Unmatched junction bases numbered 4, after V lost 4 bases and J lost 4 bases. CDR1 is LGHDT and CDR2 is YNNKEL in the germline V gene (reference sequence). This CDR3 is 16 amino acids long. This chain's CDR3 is CASSLWTSGGYNEQFF. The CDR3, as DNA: TGTGCCAGCAGCCTTTGGACTAGCGGGGGTTACAATGAGCAGTTCTTC.

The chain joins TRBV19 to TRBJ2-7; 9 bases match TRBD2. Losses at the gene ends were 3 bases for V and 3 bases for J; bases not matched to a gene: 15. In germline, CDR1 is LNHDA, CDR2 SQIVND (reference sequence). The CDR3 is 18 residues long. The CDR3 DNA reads TGTGCCAGTAGTATGGATAGCGGGGGACCTAGGGTGAGCTACGAGCAGTACTTC. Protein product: CASSMDSGGPRVSYEQYF.

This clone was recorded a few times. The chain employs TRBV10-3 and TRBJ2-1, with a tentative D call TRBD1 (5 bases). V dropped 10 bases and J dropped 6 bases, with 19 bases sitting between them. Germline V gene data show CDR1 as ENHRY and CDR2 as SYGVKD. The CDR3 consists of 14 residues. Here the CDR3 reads CATLISREFNEQFF. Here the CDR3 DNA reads TGTGCCACCTTGATCAGCAGGGAATTCAATGAGCAGTTCTTC.

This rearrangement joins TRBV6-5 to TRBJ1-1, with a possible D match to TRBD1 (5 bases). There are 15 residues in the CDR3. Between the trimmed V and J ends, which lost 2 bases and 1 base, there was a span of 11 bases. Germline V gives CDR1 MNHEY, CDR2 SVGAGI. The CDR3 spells CASSYGWTPNTEAFF. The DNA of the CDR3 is TGTGCCAGCAGTTACGGGTGGACACCGAACACTGAAGCTTTCTTT.

The CDR3 is CASSSLAGGQETQYF. DNA for the CDR3: TGTGCCAGCAGCTCCCTAGCGGGGGGGCAAGAGACCCAGTACTTC. The V gene is TRBV7-6, the J gene TRBJ2-5; 12 bases map to TRBD2. Germline lookup yields CDR1 SGHVS and CDR2 FNYEAQ. V lost 4 bases and J lost 2; bases outside the gene matches: 2. The CDR3 runs to 15 residues. The variable domain in full, completed from reference TRBV7-6 and TRBJ2-5, reads GAGVSQSPRYKVTKRGQDVALRCDPISGHVSLYWYRQALGQGPEFLTYFNYEAQQDKSGLPNDRFSAERPEGSISTLTIQRTEQRDSAMYRCASSSLAGGQETQYFGPGTRLLVL.

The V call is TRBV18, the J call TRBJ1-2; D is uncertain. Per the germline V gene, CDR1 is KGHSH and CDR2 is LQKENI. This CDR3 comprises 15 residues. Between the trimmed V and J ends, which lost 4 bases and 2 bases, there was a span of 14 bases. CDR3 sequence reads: CASSLNSLRNYGYTF. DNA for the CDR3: TGTGCCAGCTCACTGAACAGCCTCCGCAACTATGGCTACACCTTC.

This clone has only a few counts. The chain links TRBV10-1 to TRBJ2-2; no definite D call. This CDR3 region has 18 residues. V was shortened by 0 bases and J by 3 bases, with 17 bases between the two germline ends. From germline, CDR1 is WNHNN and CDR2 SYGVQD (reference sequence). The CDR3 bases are TGCGCCAGCAGTGAGTCGAGAGTTCCGTATGTGTACACCGGGGAGCTGTTTTTT. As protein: CASSESRVPYVYTGELFF.

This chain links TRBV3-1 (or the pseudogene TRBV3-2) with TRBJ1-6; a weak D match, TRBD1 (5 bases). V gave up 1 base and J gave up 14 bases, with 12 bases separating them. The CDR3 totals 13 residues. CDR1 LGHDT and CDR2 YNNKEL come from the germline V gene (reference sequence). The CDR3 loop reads CASSQGLDNTLHF. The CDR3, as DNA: TGTGCCAGCAGCCAAGGTCTGGACAATACCCTCCACTTT.

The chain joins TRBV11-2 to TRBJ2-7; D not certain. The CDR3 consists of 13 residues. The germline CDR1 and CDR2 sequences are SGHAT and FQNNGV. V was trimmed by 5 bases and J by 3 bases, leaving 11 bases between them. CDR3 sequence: CASSRSIDYEQYF. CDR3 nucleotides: TGTGCCAGCAGCCGATCAATAGACTACGAGCAGTACTTC. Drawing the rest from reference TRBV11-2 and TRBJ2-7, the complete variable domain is EAGVAQSPRYKIIEKRQSVAFWCNPISGHATLYWYQQILGQGPKLLIQFQNNGVVDDSQLPKDRFSAERLKGVDSTLKIQPAKLEDSAVYLCASSRSIDYEQYFGPGTRLTVT.

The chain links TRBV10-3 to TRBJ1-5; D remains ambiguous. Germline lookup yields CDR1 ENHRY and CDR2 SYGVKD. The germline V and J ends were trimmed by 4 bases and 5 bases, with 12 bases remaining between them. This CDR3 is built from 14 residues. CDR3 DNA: TGTGCCATCAGTGGGGCCTTGTTGGATCAGCCCCAGCATTTT. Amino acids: CAISGALLDQPQHF.

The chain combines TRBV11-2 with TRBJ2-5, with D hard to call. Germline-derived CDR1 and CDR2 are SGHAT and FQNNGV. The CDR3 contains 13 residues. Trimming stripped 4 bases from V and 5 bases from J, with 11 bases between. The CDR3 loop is CASSSIEVETQYF. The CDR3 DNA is TGTGCCAGCAGCTCAATTGAGGTGGAGACCCAGTACTTC.

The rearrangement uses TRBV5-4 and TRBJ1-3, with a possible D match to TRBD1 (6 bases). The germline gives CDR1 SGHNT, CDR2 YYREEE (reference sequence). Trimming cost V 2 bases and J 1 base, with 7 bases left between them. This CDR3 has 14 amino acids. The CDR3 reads CASSLQGSGNTIYF. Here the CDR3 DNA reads TGTGCCAGCAGCTTACAGGGATCTGGAAACACCATATATTTT.

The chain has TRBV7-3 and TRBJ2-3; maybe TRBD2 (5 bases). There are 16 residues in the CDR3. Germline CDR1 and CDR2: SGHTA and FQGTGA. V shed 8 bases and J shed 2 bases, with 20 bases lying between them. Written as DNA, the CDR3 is TGTGCCAGCCCACCGAGGTGTGGGGAGAACACAGATACGCAGTATTTT. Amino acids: CASPPRCGENTDTQYF.

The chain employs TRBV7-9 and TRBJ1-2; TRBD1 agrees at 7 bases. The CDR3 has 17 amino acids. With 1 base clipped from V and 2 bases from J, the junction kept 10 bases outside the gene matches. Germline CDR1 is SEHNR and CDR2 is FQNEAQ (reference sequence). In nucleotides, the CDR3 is TGTGCCAGCAGCTTAGACTTCCGGACAGGCTCCAACTATGGCTACACCTTC. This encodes CASSLDFRTGSNYGYTF.

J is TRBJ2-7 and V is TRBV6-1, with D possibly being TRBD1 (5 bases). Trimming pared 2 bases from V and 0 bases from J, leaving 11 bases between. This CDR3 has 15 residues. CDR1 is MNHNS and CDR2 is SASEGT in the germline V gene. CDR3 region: CASSEQGIPSYEQYF. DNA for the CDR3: TGTGCCAGCAGTGAACAGGGCATTCCCTCCTACGAGCAGTACTTC.

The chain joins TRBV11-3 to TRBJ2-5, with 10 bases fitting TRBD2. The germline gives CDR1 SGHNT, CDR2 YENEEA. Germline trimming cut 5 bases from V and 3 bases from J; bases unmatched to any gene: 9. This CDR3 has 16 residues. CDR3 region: CASSPGASGSEETQYF. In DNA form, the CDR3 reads TGTGCCAGCAGCCCCGGGGCTAGCGGGAGTGAAGAGACCCAGTACTTC.

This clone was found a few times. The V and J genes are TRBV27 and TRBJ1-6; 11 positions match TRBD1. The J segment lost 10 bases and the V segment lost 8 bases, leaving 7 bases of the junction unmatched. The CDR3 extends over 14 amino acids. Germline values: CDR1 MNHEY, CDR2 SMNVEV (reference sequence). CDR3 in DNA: TGTGCCAGCTCGACTGGACAGGGGGCGTCACCCCTCCACTTT. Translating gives CASSTGQGASPLHF.

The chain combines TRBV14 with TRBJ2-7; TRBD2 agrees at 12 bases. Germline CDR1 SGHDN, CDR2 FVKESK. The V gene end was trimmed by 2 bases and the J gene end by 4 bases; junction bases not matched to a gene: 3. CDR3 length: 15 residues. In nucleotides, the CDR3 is TGTGCCAGCAGCCAAACAACTAGCGGGGGGTACGAGCAGTACTTC. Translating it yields CASSQTTSGGYEQYF. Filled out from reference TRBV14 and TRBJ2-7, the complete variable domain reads EAGVTQFPSHSVIEKGQTVTLRCDPISGHDNLYWYRRVMGKEIKFLLHFVKESKQDESGMPNNRFLAERTGGTYSTLKVQPAELEDSGVYFCASSQTTSGGYEQYFGPGTRLTVT.

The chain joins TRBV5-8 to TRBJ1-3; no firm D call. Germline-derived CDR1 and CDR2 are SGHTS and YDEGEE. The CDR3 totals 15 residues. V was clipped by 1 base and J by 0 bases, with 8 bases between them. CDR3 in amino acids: CASSLYPSSGNTIYF. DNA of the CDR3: TGTGCCAGCAGCTTGTACCCCAGCTCTGGAAACACCATATATTTT.